One sample yielded the 10 T cell receptor beta chains listed below, sequenced in a study of OX40 agonist ivuxolimab in advanced cancers. Library method: the immunoSEQ multiplex PCR assay. Here the immuneACCESS table is served through TCRdb, limited to in-frame sequences with V and J called. Missing clones are a known gap in these copies; in checked studies unresolved V genes cover under half, and the rest lacks a known reason. The table for this sample lists under 20,000 clones; roughly 85% of them were counted only once. Of the sample, over 50% falls within the top ten clones. Sequenced here: CD4+ or CD8+ T cells sorted from blood, sampled in a trial of the OX40 agonist ivuxolimab. The receptors were sampled from an adult with an advanced solid tumor such as melanoma, head and neck, liver or kidney cancer.

This chain connects TRBV9 to TRBJ1-6, with 7 bases lining up with TRBD1. Germline V gene lookup returns CDR1 SGDLS and CDR2 YYNGEE. J gave up 10 bases and V 3 bases, and 1 base lay outside the gene matches. The CDR3 contains 12 residues. CDR3 nucleotides: TGTGCCAGCAGCGAACAGGGGTCACCCCTCCACTTT. Its translation is CASSEQGSPLHF.

The chain has TRBV30 and TRBJ1-3; D not certain. This CDR3 comprises 13 residues. In germline, CDR1 is GTSNPN, CDR2 SVGIG (reference sequence). The V end lost 4 bases, the J end lost 8 bases, and 15 bases lay between the germline ends. The CDR3 DNA is TGTGCCTGGAACCCCGGAGGTGCGGACACCATATATTTT. This sequence encodes CAWNPGGADTIYF.

The rearrangement joins TRBV19 to TRBJ1-2, with 7 bases that match TRBD1. Unmatched junction bases numbered 7, after V lost 7 bases and J lost 8 bases. The CDR3 length is 12 residues. CDR1 and CDR2 (germline): LNHDA, SQIVND (reference sequence). CDR3 sequence: CASNEGAKGYTF. The CDR3 nucleotides are TGTGCCAGTAATGAGGGGGCGAAGGGCTACACCTTC.

The chain joins TRBV7-7 to TRBJ2-5; D may be TRBD1 (5 bases). Germline CDR1 is SSHAT and CDR2 is FNYEAQ (reference sequence). The CDR3 is made up of 12 amino acids. The ends were cut back, 9 bases at V and 3 bases at J, with 11 bases in the middle. As DNA, the CDR3 is TGTGCCAGTTCAGGGATCGAAGAGACCCAGTACTTC. Translated: CASSGIEETQYF. The full variable domain, with the rest looked up from reference TRBV7-7 and TRBJ2-5, is GAGVSQSPRYKVTKRGQDVTLRCDPISSHATLYWYQQALGQGPEFLTYFNYEAQPDKSGLPSDRFSAERPEGSISTLTIQRTEQRDSAMYRCASSGIEETQYFGPGTRLLVL.

The chain links TRBV10-1 to TRBJ2-1, with D unclear. CDR1 and CDR2 (germline): WNHNN, SYGVQD (reference sequence). Between the trimmed V and J ends, which lost 3 bases and 8 bases, there was a span of 20 bases. The CDR3 totals 16 residues. The CDR3 DNA follows: TGCGCCAGCAGTGATACGGCTAGAGGTGCCCTGGATGAGCAGTTCTTC. Translated, it gives CASSDTARGALDEQFF.

The chain joins TRBV6-4 to TRBJ1-1, with 7 bases matching TRBD1. This CDR3 comprises 14 residues. The V segment lost 5 bases and the J segment 6 bases; nucleotides outside the gene matches: 9. Germline CDR1 reads MRHNA; CDR2 reads SNTAGT. The CDR3 reads CASSQTGSGSEAFF. For the CDR3, the DNA is TGTGCCAGCAGTCAGACAGGGTCGGGGTCTGAAGCTTTCTTT.

The V call is TRBV6-6, the J call TRBJ1-1; 9 positions agree with TRBD1. CDR1 and CDR2 from the germline V gene are MNHNY and SVGAGI (reference sequence). The CDR3 runs to 14 residues. V gave up 0 bases and J gave up 6 bases; unmatched junction bases: 2. This CDR3 reads CASSYSQGAAEAFF. CDR3 DNA: TGTGCCAGCAGTTACTCACAGGGGGCGGCTGAAGCTTTCTTT.

The chain carries TRBV9 and TRBJ2-3; TRBD2 aligns across 14 bases. The V gene's germline CDR1 is SGDLS and CDR2 YYNGEE. The CDR3 sequence is 16 residues long. The V segment lost 3 bases and the J segment 4 bases; nucleotides outside the gene matches: 4. The CDR3 sequence: CASSAGTSGSSDTQYF. The CDR3, as DNA: TGTGCCAGCAGCGCCGGGACTAGCGGGAGTTCAGATACGCAGTATTTT.

This sequence joins TRBV7-8 and TRBJ2-7; D may correspond to TRBD1 or TRBD2 (5 bases each). V shed 5 bases and J shed 2 bases, with 10 bases lying between them. This CDR3 has 13 residues. Germline V gene data show CDR1 as SGHVS and CDR2 as FQNEAQ. The CDR3 here is CASSHGAAYEQYF. The CDR3 bases are TGTGCCAGCAGCCACGGGGCGGCCTACGAGCAGTACTTC.

The chain links TRBV5-1 to TRBJ2-7, with a weak D call TRBD1 (6 bases). Germline V gives CDR1 SGHRS, CDR2 YFSETQ. V shed 2 bases and J shed 2 bases, with 14 bases lying between them. The CDR3 loop spans 15 amino acids. The chain's CDR3 is CASSFGTNLAYEQYF. The DNA for the CDR3 is TGCGCCAGCAGCTTTGGGACAAACCTCGCCTACGAGCAGTACTTC.